These T cell receptor beta chains were read from a single sample in a study of T-cell memory formation after mild COVID-19. TCRdb reanalysed the 5' RACE reads using MiXCR and keeps one entry per CDR3 protein. The table includes under 650,000 distinct CDR3 sequences, more than 15% detected once. Source material: PBMCs or a T cell subset sorted from them (not recorded which). Receptor source: an adult woman who had mild COVID-19 (a few samples of this study predate the infection). Cell type and time point are not known. Each CDR3 is given with its conserved first and last residue. The D gene is left open where the match is weak. Only part of the rows carry a size: once, few, many, or a class if the clone is expanded.

j_gene	abundance	d_gene	v_gene	CDR3aa	CDR3nt
TRBJ1-1	-	-	TRBV3-1	CASSHNGRTEAFF	TGTGCCAGCAGCCATAATGGGAGGACTGAAGCTTTCTTT
TRBJ2-7	-	TRBD2	TRBV5-1	CASSYYRLAGPRDTYEQYF	TGCGCCAGCAGCTACTATCGACTAGCGGGACCGAGAGATACCTACGAGCAGTACTTC
TRBJ2-7	-	-	TRBV12-3/TRBV12-4	CASSLAARSEQYF	TGTGCCAGCAGTTTAGCGGCCCGATCGGAGCAGTACTTC
TRBJ2-1	-	-	TRBV5-5	CASSFVARNNEQFF	TGTGCCAGCAGCTTTGTGGCTAGAAACAATGAGCAGTTCTTC
TRBJ1-5	few	-	TRBV4-1	CASSQSPLRDQPQHF	TGCGCCAGCAGCCAAAGTCCTCTGAGGGATCAGCCCCAGCATTTT
TRBJ2-3	-	-	TRBV29-1	CSARSGTSTDTQYF	TGCAGCGCCCGCTCTGGGACGAGCACAGATACGCAGTATTTT
TRBJ1-1	few	-	TRBV5-6	CASSLTGVLTEAFF	TGTGCCAGCAGCTTGACGGGGGTGTTAACTGAAGCTTTCTTT
TRBJ2-1	few	-	TRBV7-7	CASSRTGGPQGEQFF	TGTGCCAGCAGCCGAACGGGGGGCCCACAGGGTGAGCAGTTCTTC
TRBJ2-7	-	-	TRBV4-1	CASSPAGASYEQYF	TGCGCCAGCAGCCCCGCCGGGGCGAGCTACGAGCAGTACTTC
TRBJ1-2	few	-	TRBV5-1	CASSLAGDYNYGYTF	TGCGCCAGCAGCTTGGCGGGGGATTATAACTATGGCTACACCTTC
TRBJ1-1	few	TRBD1	TRBV10-3	CAISDPRQGAWDTEAFF	TGTGCCATCAGTGACCCCAGACAGGGGGCTTGGGACACTGAAGCTTTCTTT
TRBJ1-5	few	TRBD1	TRBV6-2/TRBV6-3	CASIQGGSNQPQHF	TGTGCCAGCATACAGGGGGGGAGCAATCAGCCCCAGCATTTT
TRBJ2-3	few	TRBD2	TRBV10-3	CAIREGREKPDTQYF	TGTGCCATCAGGGAAGGGCGGGAGAAACCAGATACGCAGTATTTT
TRBJ1-5	-	-	TRBV20-1	CSARRGNQPQHF	TGCAGTGCTAGAAGGGGAAATCAGCCCCAGCATTTT
TRBJ1-2	-	TRBD1	TRBV6-5	CASTGGLSSYGYTF	TGTGCCAGCACAGGGGGGCTCAGTAGCTATGGCTACACCTTC
TRBJ2-7	many	-	TRBV7-2	CASSSGLYEQYF	TGTGCCAGCAGTTCTGGCCTCTACGAGCAGTACTTC
TRBJ2-5	-	-	TRBV7-9	CASSWDGGGLYETQYF	TGTGCCAGCAGCTGGGACGGGGGCGGTCTCTACGAGACCCAGTACTTC
TRBJ1-1	-	-	TRBV7-6	CASSHSSNTEAFF	TGTGCCAGCAGCCACAGTTCCAACACTGAAGCTTTCTTT
TRBJ2-5	-	-	TRBV6-5	CASSYSWAVETQYF	TGTGCCAGCAGTTACTCTTGGGCAGTGGAGACCCAGTACTTC
TRBJ2-7	once	TRBD2	TRBV19	CASIPNRGEKYF	TGTGCCAGTATCCCCAACCGGGGGGAGAAGTACTTC
TRBJ2-7	-	TRBD1	TRBV7-9	CASSSARGQGSYEQYF	TGTGCCAGCAGCTCCGCGCGGGGACAGGGGTCCTACGAGCAGTACTTC
TRBJ2-7	-	TRBD1	TRBV5-6	CASSLAGQGTWYEQYF	TGTGCCAGCAGCTTGGCGGGACAGGGGACTTGGTACGAGCAGTACTTC
TRBJ2-2	-	TRBD1	TRBV19	CASSTPGTGFAGELFF	TGTGCCAGTAGTACTCCCGGGACAGGGTTCGCCGGGGAGCTGTTTTTT
TRBJ1-2	many	-	TRBV12-3/TRBV12-4	CASSPDTNYGYTF	TGTGCCAGCAGCCCAGACACGAACTATGGCTACACCTTC
TRBJ2-7	few	-	TRBV6-1	CASSRPNRGGYEQYF	TGTGCCAGCAGCCGTCCCAACAGGGGGGGGTACGAGCAGTACTTC
TRBJ1-5	-	-	TRBV12-3/TRBV12-4	CASSSDGASNQPQHF	TGTGCCAGCAGTTCGGACGGCGCCTCAAATCAGCCCCAGCATTTT
TRBJ2-1	-	-	TRBV12-3/TRBV12-4	CASSFDSTSGNEQFF	TGTGCCAGCAGTTTCGACTCGACTTCCGGCAATGAGCAGTTCTTC
TRBJ2-1	-	-	TRBV6-5	CASSYGASGAYNEQFF	TGTGCCAGCAGTTACGGGGCCAGCGGAGCCTACAATGAGCAGTTCTTC
TRBJ2-2	-	-	TRBV7-9	CASSLMGGDNTGELFF	TGTGCCAGCAGCTTAATGGGGGGAGACAACACCGGGGAGCTGTTTTTT
TRBJ2-3	-	TRBD2	TRBV6-1	CASSFRLAGLPDTQYF	TGTGCCAGCAGTTTTCGACTAGCGGGGCTCCCAGATACGCAGTATTTT
TRBJ1-2	few	-	TRBV29-1	CSVEDHRGARGYTF	TGCAGCGTTGAAGATCATCGGGGGGCGAGAGGCTACACCTTC
TRBJ1-4	-	-	TRBV20-1	CSARDPSGGAQEKLFF	TGCAGTGCTAGAGACCCCTCGGGGGGGGCGCAGGAAAAACTGTTTTTT
TRBJ2-3	few	TRBD2	TRBV5-1	CASSKGLAGDTDTQYF	TGCGCCAGCAGCAAAGGACTAGCGGGAGACACAGATACGCAGTATTTT
TRBJ1-2	few	-	TRBV20-1	CSARDGQNYGYTF	TGCAGTGCTAGAGATGGACAAAACTATGGCTACACCTTC
TRBJ2-7	few	TRBD1	TRBV4-3	CASSQASGQSSYEQYF	TGCGCCAGCAGCCAAGCGTCGGGACAGAGCTCCTACGAGCAGTACTTC
TRBJ2-7	few	-	TRBV18	CASSPNRARGEQYF	TGTGCCAGCTCACCAAACAGAGCTCGGGGCGAGCAGTACTTC
TRBJ1-6	-	-	TRBV20-1	CSVGGRQQNSPLHF	TGCAGTGTCGGGGGCAGGCAACAAAATTCACCCCTCCACTTT
TRBJ2-3	few	TRBD2	TRBV20-1	CSARSSGGAMDTQYF	TGCAGTGCTAGGTCTAGCGGGGGGGCTATGGATACGCAGTATTTT
TRBJ2-2	-	-	TRBV9	CASSVKSRATGELFF	TGTGCCAGCAGCGTCAAGTCCAGGGCCACCGGGGAGCTGTTTTTT
TRBJ2-1	-	TRBD2	TRBV4-1	CASSQEQAGGRDEQFF	TGCGCCAGCAGCCAAGAACAAGCGGGGGGGCGTGATGAGCAGTTCTTC
TRBJ1-3	-	-	TRBV5-1	CASSFYGNAIYF	TGCGCCAGCAGCTTCTACGGGAACGCCATATATTTT
TRBJ2-2	few	-	TRBV7-2	CASSLAPGTGELFF	TGTGCCAGCAGCTTAGCCCCGGGGACCGGGGAGCTGTTTTTT
TRBJ1-2	-	-	TRBV11-2	CASGLNTFNYGYTF	TGTGCCAGCGGCCTGAACACCTTTAACTATGGCTACACCTTC